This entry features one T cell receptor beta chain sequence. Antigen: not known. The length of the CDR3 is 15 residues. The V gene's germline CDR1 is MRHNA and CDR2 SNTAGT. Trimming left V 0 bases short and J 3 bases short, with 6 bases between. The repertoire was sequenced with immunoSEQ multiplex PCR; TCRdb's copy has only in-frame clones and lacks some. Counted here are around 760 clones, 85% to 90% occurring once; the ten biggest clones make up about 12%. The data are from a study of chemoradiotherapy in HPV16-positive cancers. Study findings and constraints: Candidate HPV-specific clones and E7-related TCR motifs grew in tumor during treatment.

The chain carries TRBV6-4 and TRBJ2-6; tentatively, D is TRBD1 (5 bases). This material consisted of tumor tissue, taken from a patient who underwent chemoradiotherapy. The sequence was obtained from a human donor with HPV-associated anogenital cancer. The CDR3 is CASSDSQGGANVLTF. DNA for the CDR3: TGTGCCAGCAGTGACTCCCAGGGTGGGGCCAACGTCCTGACTTTC.